Listed below are T cell receptor beta chains from one sample, sequenced in a study of blood T cell repertoires in COVID-19. The assay was immunoSEQ multiplex PCR, and TCRdb's table has in-frame clones only and misses some. This repertoire shows 260,000 or so clones, about 91% found once; its top ten account for 2.6%. Sequenced material: PBMCs or T cells enriched from blood (not recorded which). These TCRs come from a woman aged 30 to 39 with acute COVID-19. The CDR3 runs from the conserved cysteine through the conserved F or W. D genes are given only for firm matches. The size of a clone is reported for some rows only, either as once, few or many, or as a class for expanded clones.

d_call cdr3_length clone_size j_call v_call cdr3_aa cdr3_nt
NA 12 NA TRBJ2-1 TRBV20-1 CSASRQGGEQFF TGCAGTGCTAGTAGACAGGGAGGTGAGCAGTTCTTC
NA 15 NA TRBJ1-4 TRBV5-8 CASSRTYDRREKLFF TGTGCCAGCAGCCGGACGTATGACAGGAGGGAAAAACTGTTTTTT
NA 16 NA TRBJ1-5 TRBV19 CASSITGRGSNQPQHF TGTGCCAGTAGTATAACGGGCAGGGGAAGCAATCAGCCCCAGCATTTT
NA 16 NA TRBJ1-3 TRBV13 CASSFEGIAAGNTIYF TGTGCCAGCAGCTTTGAGGGAATAGCGGCGGGAAACACCATATATTTT
NA 14 NA TRBJ2-7 TRBV6-5 CASSWALSKDEQYF TGTGCCAGCAGTTGGGCCCTCTCGAAGGACGAGCAGTACTTC
NA 15 NA TRBJ1-3 TRBV6-1 CASSETEVGINTIYF TGTGCCAGCAGTGAAACGGAGGTTGGGATTAACACCATATATTTT
NA 16 NA TRBJ1-1 TRBV9 CASSQQGILVNTEAFF TGTGCCAGCAGCCAGCAGGGTATTCTGGTGAACACTGAAGCTTTCTTT
NA 16 NA TRBJ1-4 TRBV7-9 CASSLEISPANEKLFF TGTGCCAGCAGCTTAGAGATCTCCCCGGCTAATGAAAAACTGTTTTTT
NA 13 once TRBJ2-5 TRBV7-2 CASSLGGEETQYF TGTGCCAGCAGCTTAGGGGGCGAAGAGACCCAGTACTTC
NA 12 NA TRBJ2-7 TRBV7-9 CASSLSSYEQYF TGTGCCAGCAGCCTAAGCTCCTACGAGCAGTACTTC
NA 16 NA TRBJ2-5 TRBV19 CASSTPRGVGEETQYF TGTGCCAGTAGTACTCCGCGCGGGGTGGGGGAAGAGACCCAGTACTTC
TRBD1 14 NA TRBJ1-2 TRBV7-9 CASRGTGENYGYTF TGTGCCAGCAGGGGGACAGGGGAGAACTATGGCTACACCTTC
NA 14 NA TRBJ1-6 TRBV27 CASSLWEYNSPLHF TGTGCCAGCAGTTTATGGGAGTATAATTCACCCCTCCACTTT
NA 13 NA TRBJ1-2 TRBV10-1 CASSRGVDYGYTF TGCGCCAGCAGCCGGGGAGTGGACTATGGCTACACCTTC
NA 13 NA TRBJ1-1 TRBV6-2/TRBV6-3 CASSYSGRTEAFF TGTGCCAGCAGTTACTCGGGGAGGACTGAAGCTTTCTTT
TRBD2 15 few TRBJ2-1 TRBV6-2/TRBV6-3 CASSYRVAGGHEQFF TGTGCCAGCAGTTACAGGGTAGCGGGGGGGCATGAGCAGTTCTTC
NA 14 NA TRBJ1-2 TRBV11-2 CASSLDWEGYGYTF TGTGCCAGCAGCTTAGATTGGGAGGGCTATGGCTACACCTTC
TRBD1 16 once TRBJ1-5 TRBV30 CAWNAARQGTNQPQHF TGTGCCTGGAACGCGGCCCGACAGGGTACAAATCAGCCCCAGCATTTT
NA 15 NA TRBJ2-7 TRBV5-1 CASSTGVARNYEQYF TGCGCCAGCAGCACCGGGGTGGCGAGAAACTACGAGCAGTACTTC
NA 12 NA TRBJ1-2 TRBV6-5 CASWQGRGGYTF TGTGCCAGCTGGCAGGGAAGGGGAGGCTACACCTTC
NA 14 NA TRBJ1-4 TRBV3-1/TRBV3-2 CASRLQGPGEKLFF TGTGCCAGCAGGTTACAGGGTCCCGGTGAAAAACTGTTTTTT
TRBD2 14 few TRBJ2-7 TRBV13 CASSLGGLASEQYF TGTGCCAGCAGCTTAGGGGGACTAGCATCCGAGCAGTACTTC
NA 15 NA TRBJ1-4 TRBV11-2 CASSSAGGNGEKLFF TGTGCCAGTTCCTCGGCGGGGGGGAACGGTGAAAAACTGTTTTTT
TRBD2 19 once TRBJ2-1 TRBV2 CASSPGLAGHATSYNEQFF TGTGCCAGCAGTCCGGGACTAGCGGGTCATGCAACCTCCTACAATGAGCAGTTCTTC
NA 14 few TRBJ1-2 TRBV6-2/TRBV6-3 CASSYLGSSYGYTF TGTGCCAGCAGTTACTTGGGCAGTTCCTATGGCTACACCTTC
NA 12 NA TRBJ1-1 TRBV6-2/TRBV6-3 CASSYTPPGAFF TGTGCCAGCAGTTACACCCCGCCGGGAGCTTTCTTT
NA 15 NA TRBJ2-7 TRBV5-1 CASSLGRGTAYEQYF TGCGCCAGCAGCTTGGGACGGGGGACTGCCTACGAGCAGTACTTC
NA 13 once TRBJ1-4 TRBV10-1 CASSEPRGEKLFF TGCGCCAGCAGTGAACCCAGGGGTGAAAAACTGTTTTTT
TRBD1 11 NA TRBJ2-6 TRBV12-5 CASGSDRALTF TGTGCTAGTGGCTCGGACAGGGCCCTGACTTTC
NA 17 NA TRBJ1-1 TRBV5-6 CASSLGPPRGGWTEAFF TGTGCCAGCAGCTTGGGCCCACCCAGGGGTGGGTGGACTGAAGCTTTCTTT
TRBD1 16 NA TRBJ1-6 TRBV5-6 CASSLRDRALNSPLHF TGTGCCAGCAGCCTTAGGGACAGGGCCCTTAATTCACCCCTCCACTTT
TRBD2 16 once TRBJ2-1 TRBV10-2 CASRASGRDSYNEQFF TGCGCCAGCAGGGCTAGCGGGAGAGACTCCTACAATGAGCAGTTCTTC
TRBD1 14 NA TRBJ2-2 TRBV25-1 CASSRTGGTGELFF TGTGCCAGCAGTAGGACAGGGGGCACCGGGGAGCTGTTTTTT
NA 14 NA TRBJ1-6 TRBV9 CASSVVSGNSPLHF TGTGCCAGCAGCGTAGTTTCAGGGAATTCACCCCTCCACTTT
NA 15 NA TRBJ1-4 TRBV5-1 CASSPGAPTNEKLFF TGCGCCAGCAGTCCAGGGGCCCCAACTAATGAAAAACTGTTTTTT
NA 15 once TRBJ1-2 TRBV7-9 CASSPREGIGYGYTF TGTGCCAGCAGCCCGAGGGAGGGCATCGGCTATGGCTACACCTTC
NA 14 NA TRBJ1-1 TRBV11-1 CASSPRREYTEAFF TGTGCCAGCAGCCCAAGGCGGGAGTACACTGAAGCTTTCTTT
NA 13 NA TRBJ2-5 TRBV11-3 CASSLTNQETQYF TGTGCCAGCAGCTTAACAAACCAAGAGACCCAGTACTTC
NA 15 NA TRBJ1-5 TRBV10-3 CAISESGQGNQPQHF TGTGCCATCAGTGAGTCTGGACAAGGCAATCAGCCCCAGCATTTT
NA 15 NA TRBJ1-5 TRBV28 CASSLAGFSNQPQHF TGTGCCAGCAGTTTAGCGGGGTTTAGCAATCAGCCCCAGCATTTT
NA 15 NA TRBJ2-5 TRBV3-1/TRBV3-2 CASSQGAMYQETQYF TGTGCCAGCAGCCAAGGGGCCATGTACCAAGAGACCCAGTACTTC
NA 13 once TRBJ1-1 TRBV11-2 CASSVAPYTEAFF TGTGCCAGCAGCGTAGCCCCCTACACTGAAGCTTTCTTT
NA 14 NA TRBJ2-5 TRBV11-2 CASSLVDPARAQYF TGTGCCAGCAGCTTAGTGGACCCCGCGAGGGCCCAGTACTTC
NA 15 NA TRBJ1-5 TRBV4-1 CASSQDYRVNQPQHF TGCGCCAGCAGCCAAGATTACAGGGTCAATCAGCCCCAGCATTTT
NA 17 NA TRBJ2-7 TRBV28 CASSFGVWGIRGDEQYF TGTGCCAGCAGTTTTGGGGTGTGGGGAATCAGGGGCGACGAGCAGTACTTC
NA 12 NA TRBJ1-6 TRBV2 CASKWRNSPLHF TGTGCCAGCAAATGGAGAAATTCACCCCTCCACTTT
TRBD2 16 NA TRBJ2-1 TRBV5-1 CASSLGGLAGGDEQFF TGCGCCAGCAGCTTGGGTGGACTAGCGGGGGGCGATGAGCAGTTCTTC
TRBD2 16 NA TRBJ2-1 TRBV7-2 CASSLASGSSYNEQFF TGTGCCAGCAGCTTAGCTAGCGGGAGCTCCTACAATGAGCAGTTCTTC
TRBD1 13 NA TRBJ1-2 TRBV11-2 CASRRTGDIGYTF TGTGCCAGCAGGCGGACAGGGGACATCGGCTACACCTTC
TRBD1 17 NA TRBJ1-4 TRBV5-1 CASSLAILGTGDEKLFF TGCGCCAGCAGCTTGGCCATATTAGGGACAGGGGACGAAAAACTGTTTTTT
TRBD2 16 NA TRBJ2-7 TRBV5-6 CASSSGLAGLSYEQYF TGTGCCAGCAGCTCGGGACTAGCGGGTCTATCCTACGAGCAGTACTTC